This T cell receptor beta chain was recorded in a study of blood T cell repertoires in COVID-19. Libraries were prepared by immunoSEQ multiplex PCR; TCRdb keeps only in-frame clonotypes and omits some of them. The sample has 200,000 to 250,000 clones, over 80% seen once; the top ten hold 0.95% to 1.5%. V was trimmed by 0 bases and J by 7 bases, leaving 13 bases between them. Germline V gene sequence: CDR1 SGDLS, CDR2 YYNGEE. The length of the CDR3 is 15 residues. The sequenced sample consisted of peripheral blood. The chain links TRBV9 to TRBJ2-2; maybe TRBD2 (6 bases). This receptor was identified in a young woman with COVID-19, enrolled during active disease. The CDR3 is CASSVAGGIGGELFF. In DNA, the CDR3 is TGTGCCAGCAGCGTAGCTGGGGGGATCGGCGGGGAGCTGTTTTTT.